This T cell receptor beta chain appears in the sequencing data of a study of blood T cell repertoires in COVID-19. Original processing methods: How many nucleated cells were present was estimated from reference gene primer amplification. Only in-frame clones appear in the TCRdb table, and some are missing; sequencing was by immunoSEQ multiplex PCR. V and J calls and clone size are those listed in that table; D and trimming were worked out from the DNA. The table shows 150,000 to 200,000 clones, with around three quarters occurring only once. Germline values: CDR1 SEHNR, CDR2 FQNEAQ (reference sequence). V lost 3 bases and J lost 3; bases outside the gene matches: 4. The CDR3 runs 15 residues.

The chain combines TRBV7-9 with TRBJ2-3; TRBD2 matches at 9 bases. The sequence came from a man in his 60s with active or convalescent COVID-19. The sequenced sample was peripheral blood. The CDR3 sequence: CASSFGGRATDTQYF. DNA for the CDR3: TGTGCCAGCAGCTTCGGCGGGAGGGCAACAGATACGCAGTATTTT.